The rows below give T cell receptor beta chains drawn from one sample of a study of blood T cell repertoires in COVID-19. The protocol was immunoSEQ multiplex PCR, while the TCRdb copy is restricted to in-frame clones and leaves out a portion. The sample has more than 150,000 clones, 70% to 90% seen once. What was sequenced was peripheral blood. Receptors originate from a man between 65 and 80 years old with active or convalescent COVID-19. Both conserved end residues are part of each CDR3. Fields, in order: J gene, V gene, D gene, clone size, CDR3 protein, CDR3 DNA. The D gene is left open where the match is weak. The size of a clone is reported for some rows only, either as once, few or many, or as a class for expanded clones.

TRBJ2-7,TRBV28,.,.,CASSLGRLEVTPEQYF,TGTGCCAGCAGTCTCGGGCGACTAGAAGTCACTCCCGAGCAGTACTTC
TRBJ1-2,TRBV27,TRBD1,.,CASSAPGTGTYGYTF,TGTGCCAGCAGTGCCCCCGGGACAGGTACCTATGGCTACACCTTC
TRBJ1-2,TRBV5-1,TRBD1,.,CASSSGQGATYGYTF,TGCGCCAGCAGCTCCGGACAGGGGGCGACTTATGGCTACACCTTC
TRBJ1-3,TRBV27,.,.,CASSSLRGLVGNTIYF,TGTGCCAGCAGTTCCCTTAGGGGCCTCGTTGGAAACACCATATATTTT
TRBJ2-7,TRBV9,.,.,CASSVGRTVLDEQYF,TGTGCCAGCAGCGTAGGCAGGACTGTGCTGGACGAGCAGTACTTC
TRBJ2-1,TRBV18,TRBD1,few,CASSPRTGPYNEQFF,TGTGCCAGCTCACCACGGACAGGGCCCTACAATGAGCAGTTCTTC
TRBJ1-2,TRBV7-9,TRBD1,.,CASSLDRGRDGYTF,TGTGCCAGCAGTTTGGACAGGGGGAGAGATGGCTACACCTTC
TRBJ2-1,TRBV30,TRBD1,.,CAWSTIQGNEQFF,TGTGCCTGGAGTACGATACAGGGGAATGAGCAGTTCTTC
TRBJ1-1,TRBV7-9,.,once,CASSPGGLEAFF,TGTGCCAGCAGCCCCGGGGGGCTTGAAGCTTTCTTT
TRBJ1-2,TRBV5-1,.,.,CASSPAGSYGYTF,TGCGCCAGCAGCCCGGCGGGGTCCTATGGCTACACCTTC
TRBJ2-7,TRBV5-1,.,.,CASSLGSLVAYEQYF,TGCGCCAGCAGCTTGGGGTCACTGGTAGCCTACGAGCAGTACTTC
TRBJ1-2,TRBV11-2,TRBD1,.,CAGSPGTANYGYTF,TGTGCCGGCAGCCCGGGGACAGCTAACTATGGCTACACCTTC
TRBJ2-1,TRBV7-8,TRBD2,.,CASSPAWGGSRSVGSYNEQFF,TGTGCCAGCAGCCCAGCGTGGGGCGGGAGCAGGTCTGTCGGCTCCTACAATGAGCAGTTCTTC
TRBJ1-1,TRBV18,.,.,CASSRGVSLNTEAFF,TGTGCCAGCTCTCGCGGGGTTTCTCTGAACACTGAAGCTTTCTTT
TRBJ1-2,TRBV18,.,.,CASSPRGSGYTF,TGTGCCAGCTCACCACGGGGCTCTGGCTACACCTTC
TRBJ1-3,TRBV7-2,TRBD1,.,CASSLDRGPGNTIYF,TGTGCCAGCAGCCTCGACAGGGGGCCAGGAAACACCATATATTTT
TRBJ1-2,TRBV2,.,.,CASSAGSNYGYTF,TGTGCCAGCAGTGCCGGGTCTAACTATGGCTACACCTTC
TRBJ1-2,TRBV7-8,.,once,CASSVGTNYGYTF,TGTGCCAGCAGCGTGGGCACTAACTATGGCTACACCTTC
TRBJ1-3,TRBV7-2,.,.,CASSIKAGGGNTIYF,TGTGCCAGCAGCATCAAGGCGGGGGGCGGAAACACCATATATTTT
TRBJ1-1,TRBV3-1/TRBV3-2,.,.,CASSQDGGGQNTEAFF,TGTGCCAGCAGCCAAGATGGGGGGGGCCAGAACACTGAAGCTTTCTTT
TRBJ2-5,TRBV2,.,.,CASSVQGGQETQYF,TGTGCCAGCAGCGTCCAGGGTGGTCAAGAGACCCAGTACTTC
TRBJ2-7,TRBV29-1,TRBD2,.,CSVEGGNSATEQYF,TGCAGCGTTGAGGGGGGGAACTCTGCCACCGAGCAGTACTTC
TRBJ1-1,TRBV11-3,TRBD1,.,CASSQQGDTEAFF,TGTGCCAGCAGCCAACAGGGGGACACTGAAGCTTTCTTT
TRBJ1-2,TRBV2,TRBD1,.,CASNSARGPRGYTF,TGTGCCAGCAACTCGGCCAGGGGGCCGCGAGGCTACACCTTC
TRBJ1-6,TRBV11-2,.,.,CASSQQAYNSPLHF,TGTGCCAGCAGCCAACAGGCCTATAATTCACCCCTCCACTTT
TRBJ1-1,TRBV7-9,TRBD1,few,CASSSPGQGAEAFF,TGTGCCAGCAGCTCCCCGGGACAGGGGGCCGAAGCTTTCTTT
TRBJ2-5,TRBV13,.,.,CASSLGSLSGETQYF,TGTGCCAGCAGCTTAGGGTCCCTCAGCGGGGAGACCCAGTACTTC
TRBJ2-5,TRBV19,TRBD2,.,CASSPPLAGVETQYF,TGTGCCAGTAGCCCCCCTCTAGCGGGGGTGGAGACCCAGTACTTC
TRBJ1-1,TRBV30,.,.,CAADQGNTEAFF,TGTGCCGCCGACCAGGGGAACACTGAAGCTTTCTTT
TRBJ1-5,TRBV6-5,.,.,CASGSSPQHF,TGTGCCAGCGGCTCCTCGCCCCAGCATTTT
TRBJ1-2,TRBV28,TRBD1,.,CASSPGDRGGYTF,TGTGCCAGCAGTCCCGGGGACAGGGGAGGCTACACCTTC
TRBJ1-1,TRBV5-5,.,.,CASSSPHKLNTEAFF,TGTGCCAGCAGCTCCCCGCACAAGTTGAACACTGAAGCTTTCTTT
TRBJ2-6,TRBV5-4,.,few,CASSLLGGPLSRSGANVLTF,TGTGCCAGCAGCTTGTTAGGCGGGCCCCTATCCCGCTCTGGGGCCAACGTCCTGACTTTC
TRBJ1-2,TRBV6-5,.,.,CASSYDRLRVEGYTF,TGTGCCAGCAGTTACGACCGCCTTCGGGTGGAGGGCTACACCTTC
TRBJ1-1,TRBV29-1,.,.,CSVDGTNTEAFF,TGCAGCGTTGACGGGACAAACACTGAAGCTTTCTTT
TRBJ1-2,TRBV29-1,TRBD1,.,CSVGTGANYGYTF,TGCAGCGTTGGAACAGGGGCTAACTATGGCTACACCTTC
TRBJ2-7,TRBV4-3,.,.,CASSQASFTEQYF,TGCGCCAGCAGCCAGGCTAGCTTCACCGAGCAGTACTTC
TRBJ2-4,TRBV5-1,.,.,CASSSLGSVAKNIQYF,TGCGCCAGCAGCTCGCTCGGGAGTGTCGCCAAAAACATTCAGTACTTC
TRBJ2-7,TRBV29-1,TRBD1,.,CSVEVARQSDRGSYEQYF,TGCAGCGTTGAAGTGGCCCGCCAGTCGGACAGGGGGTCCTACGAGCAGTACTTC
TRBJ2-5,TRBV9,.,.,CASSVVGTGETQYF,TGTGCCAGCAGCGTAGTAGGGACTGGAGAGACCCAGTACTTC
TRBJ1-2,TRBV7-2,.,.,CASSLEGVNGYTF,TGTGCCAGCAGCTTAGAGGGGGTTAATGGCTACACCTTC
TRBJ2-3,TRBV5-1,TRBD2,.,CASSPGPLAGADTQYF,TGCGCCAGCAGCCCGGGCCCTTTAGCGGGAGCCGATACGCAGTATTTT
TRBJ1-1,TRBV29-1,TRBD1,few,CSVPARTGNTEAFF,TGCAGCGTACCCGCCCGGACAGGTAACACTGAAGCTTTCTTT
TRBJ1-1,TRBV18,.,.,CASSPAQEATEAFF,TGTGCCAGCTCACCGGCCCAAGAGGCGACTGAAGCTTTCTTT
TRBJ2-3,TRBV5-1,.,.,CASTPGLQAADTQYF,TGCGCCAGCACCCCAGGCCTCCAAGCGGCAGATACGCAGTATTTT
TRBJ2-5,TRBV7-2,TRBD2,.,CASSLVLAGLSFRETQYF,TGTGCCAGCAGCTTAGTACTAGCGGGGTTATCCTTTCGGGAGACCCAGTACTTC
TRBJ2-7,TRBV6-5,.,.,CASRLNYEQYF,TGTGCCAGCAGACTCAACTACGAGCAGTACTTC
TRBJ2-7,TRBV25-1,.,.,CASNQQDEQYF,TGTGCCAGCAATCAACAGGACGAGCAGTACTTC
TRBJ1-3,TRBV7-2,.,.,CASSLAQGLSGNTIYF,TGTGCCAGCAGCTTAGCGCAGGGGTTATCGGGAAACACCATATATTTT
TRBJ1-5,TRBV19,TRBD1,once,CASSTGQGQSLNQPQHF,TGTGCCAGTAGTACCGGACAGGGACAAAGCCTGAACCAGCCCCAGCATTTT
TRBJ1-2,TRBV20-1,TRBD1,.,CSASRDGTGTVGYTF,TGCAGTGCTAGTAGGGACGGGACAGGGACAGTGGGCTACACCTTC
TRBJ2-7,TRBV4-1,TRBD2,.,CASSLAGTTRAQYF,TGCGCCAGCAGCCTGGCGGGGACTACGCGAGCGCAGTACTTC
TRBJ1-3,TRBV28,.,.,CASGPHGNTIYF,TGTGCCAGCGGCCCCCATGGAAACACCATATATTTT
TRBJ2-7,TRBV5-1,.,.,CASSLGQSSYEQYF,TGCGCCAGCAGCTTGGGACAGAGCTCCTACGAGCAGTACTTC
TRBJ1-2,TRBV6-5,.,.,CASSYSFRHGGYTF,TGTGCCAGCAGTTACTCGTTCAGGCACGGTGGCTACACCTTC
TRBJ1-1,TRBV27,TRBD1,.,CASSLLLTGGVWTEAFF,TGTGCCAGCAGTTTACTACTAACAGGGGGCGTTTGGACTGAAGCTTTCTTT
TRBJ2-7,TRBV5-1,.,.,CASSFLGIYEQYF,TGCGCCAGCAGCTTTCTCGGGATCTACGAGCAGTACTTC
TRBJ1-1,TRBV30,.,.,CAWNREVYAEAFF,TGTGCCTGGAACAGGGAAGTTTACGCTGAAGCTTTCTTT
TRBJ1-4,TRBV9,TRBD1,.,CASSAQPGTGSEKLFF,TGTGCCAGCAGCGCCCAACCTGGGACAGGGAGTGAAAAACTGTTTTTT
TRBJ1-2,TRBV3-1/TRBV3-2,.,.,CASSQANPVAGGYTF,TGTGCCAGCAGCCAAGCAAATCCCGTTGCGGGTGGCTACACCTTC